What follows are 8 T cell receptor beta chains derived from one specimen sequenced in a study of T cell responses to AZD1222 COVID-19 vaccine. Repertoires were generated with immunoSEQ multiplex PCR, while TCRdb's copy carries only in-frame clones and drops some. The repertoire holds more than 90,000 clones, with about 86% as singletons. This sample comprised peripheral blood, obtained 28 days after the second AZD1222 dose. The receptors stem from an adult who received the AZD1222 COVID-19 vaccine.

The CDR3 DNA sequence: TGTGCCAGCAGTCGGGACGGTAGCACAGATACGCAGTATTTT. Its protein product is CASSRDGSTDTQYF. The chain couples TRBV2 to TRBJ2-3, with D perhaps given as TRBD1 or TRBD2 (5 bases each). Germline CDR1 and CDR2: SNHLY and FYNNEI. Trimming cost V 5 bases and J 0 bases, with 9 bases left between them. CDR3 size: 14 residues.

This rearrangement joins TRBV14 to TRBJ2-3; 14 bases align to TRBD2. Looked up from germline, CDR1 is SGHDN and CDR2 is FVKESK. The CDR3 length is 16 residues. Trimming took 0 bases from V and 5 from J; bases not matched to a gene: 1. The CDR3 region has the DNA TGTGCCAGCAGCCAAGAGGGACTAGCGGGAGTAGATACGCAGTATTTT. Amino acid sequence: CASSQEGLAGVDTQYF.

The CDR3 reads CASSPPGTSNNEQFF. CDR3 bases: TGCGCCAGCAGCCCCCCCGGGACTAGTAATAATGAGCAGTTCTTC. V gene TRBV4-1 combines with J gene TRBJ2-1, with 8 bases fitting TRBD2. Germline loops: CDR1 MGHRA, CDR2 YSYEKL. V gave up 4 bases and J gave up 7 bases; unmatched junction bases: 9. The CDR3 sequence is 15 residues long.

The chain has TRBV7-6 and TRBJ2-3; 10 bases align to TRBD1. The CDR3 is 16 amino acids. Per germline, CDR1 SGHVS and CDR2 FNYEAQ. The V segment lost 0 bases and the J segment 3 bases; nucleotides outside the gene matches: 3. In nucleotides, the CDR3 is TGTGCCAGCAGCTTAGCGACAGGGGGCATGACAGATACGCAGTATTTT. Translated, it gives CASSLATGGMTDTQYF.

This chain joins TRBV19 and TRBJ1-2; TRBD1 might be the D (6 bases). This CDR3 spans 13 amino acids. Germline V CDR1 and CDR2: LNHDA, SQIVND (reference sequence). V lost 7 bases and J 8 bases, leaving 17 bases between the germline ends. Here the CDR3 DNA reads TGTGCCAGTACCAGGGGAGGGCGTTGGGGCTACACCTTC. Its protein is CASTRGGRWGYTF. Together with reference TRBV19 and TRBJ1-2, the CDR3 gives the full variable domain: DGGITQSPKYLFRKEGQNVTLSCEQNLNHDAMYWYRQDPGQGLRLIYYSQIVNDFQKGDIAEGYSVSREKKESFPLTVTSAQKNPTAFYLCASTRGGRWGYTFGSGTRLTVV.

This clone occurred a few times. The chain uses TRBV24-1 and TRBJ1-2; no clear D. Trimming shortened V by 4 bases and J by 8 bases, and 13 bases separated the two germline ends. CDR3 length equals 13 residues. The germline gives CDR1 KGHDR, CDR2 SFDVKD. The CDR3 nucleotides read TGTGCCACCAGTGAAGGGTGGGGAAGAGGCTACACCTTC. Encoded protein: CATSEGWGRGYTF.

Only one count was recorded for this clone. CDR3 bases: TGTGCCACGCGGAGGGGTGGAGGTGGAAACACCATATATTTT. Encoded protein: CATRRGGGGNTIYF. J is TRBJ1-3 and V is TRBV15, with D perhaps matching TRBD1 (5 bases). Trimming took 9 bases from V and 3 from J, leaving 15 bases between them. CDR3 length equals 14 residues. Germline loops: CDR1 LNHNV, CDR2 YYDKDF (reference sequence).

This clone was seen only once. The chain is built from TRBV7-3 and TRBJ2-2; D remains unclear. In germline, CDR1 is SGHTA, CDR2 FQGTGA. The CDR3 spans 13 residues. Trimming stripped 5 bases from V and 3 bases from J, with 7 bases between. CDR3 residues: CASSPVDTGELFF. CDR3 DNA: TGTGCCAGCAGCCCGGTAGACACCGGGGAGCTGTTTTTT.